This passage covers 21 T cell receptor beta chains from one sample sequenced in a study of cytomegalovirus exposure and HLA in healthy donors. The PCR ran on 60 Vbeta and 13 Jbeta primers. This table comes from immunoSEQ multiplex PCR, and its TCRdb copy is limited to in-frame clones, with some not included. The sample records about 160,000 clones, approximately 80% being singletons. Sequenced: PBMCs. The source of these receptors is a woman aged 25 to 45 in good health and CMV-seropositive.

This clone was seen a single time. The chain carries TRBV5-1 and TRBJ1-1, with D possibly being TRBD1 (6 bases). V lost 0 bases and J lost 11, with 17 bases in between. This CDR3 has 14 residues. The germline gives CDR1 SGHRS, CDR2 YFSETQ. The CDR3 DNA is TGCGCCAGCAGCTTGGATGTGGGGGCCGCGATCGCTTTCTTT. Encoded protein: CASSLDVGAAIAFF.

This clone was seen once. The rearrangement joins TRBV30 to TRBJ2-1, with a weak D call TRBD2 (5 bases). The CDR3 contains 13 residues. Germline lookup yields CDR1 GTSNPN and CDR2 SVGIG (reference sequence). CDR3 nucleotides: TGTGTAATTTCCCCCCGGGGCTACAATGAGCAGTTCTTC. Translated: CVISPRGYNEQFF.

The chain combines TRBV5-6 with TRBJ2-7; tentative D call: TRBD1 (6 bases). This CDR3 comprises 13 residues. Per germline, CDR1 SGHDT and CDR2 YYEEEE. Trimming took off 3 bases at V and 4 bases at J, with 11 bases between the two ends. The CDR3 sequence: CASSSSRGYEQYF. DNA for the CDR3: TGTGCCAGCAGCTCGTCCAGGGGTTACGAGCAGTACTTC.

The genes are TRBV9 and TRBJ2-7; 8 positions agree with TRBD2. V was pared by 7 bases and J by 4 bases, with 7 bases of the junction left unmatched. Germline V CDR1 and CDR2: SGDLS, YYNGEE. This CDR3 is built from 13 residues. The CDR3 DNA sequence: TGTGCCAGCGGGGGCGGGGGGATTTACGAGCAGTACTTC. Protein sequence: CASGGGGIYEQYF. The entire variable domain, with the rest obtained from reference TRBV9 and TRBJ2-7, is as follows: DSGVTQTPKHLITATGQRVTLRCSPRSGDLSVYWYQQSLDQGLQFLIQYYNGEERAKGNILERFSAQQFPDLHSELNLSSLELGDSALYFCASGGGGIYEQYFGPGTRLTVT.

The chain uses TRBV10-3 and TRBJ2-5; TRBD2 aligns across 10 bases. The ends lost 0 bases at V and 4 bases at J; junction bases unmatched: 2. CDR3 length: 15 residues. The germline V gene has CDR1 ENHRY and CDR2 SYGVKD. Here the CDR3 DNA reads TGTGCCATCAGTGAGTCTCGGACTAGCGGAGAGACCCAGTACTTC. This sequence encodes CAISESRTSGETQYF.

A few counts support this clone. The chain combines TRBV6-1 with TRBJ1-2; 7 bases are a match to TRBD1. This CDR3 has 14 residues. Losses at the gene ends were 4 bases for V and 4 bases for J; bases not matched to a gene: 6. Per the germline V gene, CDR1 is MNHNS and CDR2 is SASEGT. CDR3 sequence (DNA): TGTGCCAGCAGTGGAGGGGACAGCCCCTATGGCTACACCTTC. It is translated as CASSGGDSPYGYTF.

V usage is TRBV9 and J usage is TRBJ1-6, with 7 bases fitting TRBD1. The CDR3 sequence is 17 residues long. The junction had 7 bases not matched to a gene; V was cut back by 4 bases and J by 0 bases. CDR1 is SGDLS and CDR2 is YYNGEE in the germline V gene. The CDR3 spells CASSPRQGHSYNSPLHF. CDR3 DNA: TGTGCCAGCAGCCCCCGACAGGGACACTCCTATAATTCACCCCTCCACTTT.

This clone was seen a single time. The chain is built from TRBV5-1 and TRBJ1-1, with D perhaps TRBD1 (5 bases). CDR3 length: 16 residues. CDR1 and CDR2 (germline): SGHRS, YFSETQ. With 0 bases removed from V and 0 bases from J, the gap between germline ends came to 12 bases. CDR3 coding DNA: TGCGCCAGCAGCTTGGCAGACAGTCCCATGAACACTGAAGCTTTCTTT. Encoded protein: CASSLADSPMNTEAFF.

V usage is TRBV4-1 and J usage is TRBJ1-5; 8 bases are a match to TRBD1. The CDR3 is made up of 16 amino acids. Trimming at V came to 4 bases and at J to 2 bases, leaving 7 bases not matched to a gene. Germline V gene data show CDR1 as MGHRA and CDR2 as YSYEKL. The CDR3, as DNA: TGCGCCAGCAGCCTAAATCCGACAGGGGGCAATCAGCCCCAGCATTTT. Its translation is CASSLNPTGGNQPQHF.

The J gene is TRBJ1-2, the V gene TRBV29-1; the match to TRBD1 covers 9 bases. The trim removed 4 bases at V and 5 bases at J, leaving 2 bases unmatched. CDR3 length: 12 residues. Germline V gene lookup returns CDR1 SQVTM and CDR2 ANQGSEA. CDR3 in DNA: TGCAGCGTTGGAGGGACAGGGTATGGCTACACCTTC. Translated: CSVGGTGYGYTF.

For the CDR3, the DNA is TGTGCCAGCAGTTTACGGGGAAGTGGCTACACCTTC. Translation: CASSLRGSGYTF. The chain carries TRBV28 and TRBJ1-2, with unresolved D. Deletions cut 2 bases from V and 7 bases from J, with 8 bases between. This CDR3 is 12 amino acids long. Germline-derived CDR1 and CDR2 are MDHEN and SYDVKM.

The J gene is TRBJ1-4, the V gene TRBV4-2; 7 positions match TRBD1. CDR1 is LGHNA, CDR2 YNFKEQ, per germline. The CDR3 runs 16 residues. Trimming at V came to 0 bases and at J to 4 bases, leaving 5 bases not matched to a gene. CDR3 nucleotide sequence: TGTGCCAGCAGCCAAGATCCACAGGGGAGTAATGAAAAACTGTTTTTT. This gives the protein CASSQDPQGSNEKLFF.

This clone was counted once. The chain uses TRBV9 and TRBJ2-3; 8 positions match TRBD1. The CDR3 has 16 residues. Germline V lookup: CDR1 SGDLS, CDR2 YYNGEE. Losses at the gene ends were 7 bases for V and 0 bases for J; bases not matched to a gene: 10. CDR3 protein: CASGQGPEDSTDTQYF. CDR3 coding DNA: TGTGCCAGCGGACAGGGCCCCGAAGATAGCACAGATACGCAGTATTTT.

V usage is TRBV18 and J usage is TRBJ2-7, with no clear D. Germline CDR1 is KGHSH and CDR2 is LQKENI. CDR3 length: 13 amino acids. Trimming pared 3 bases from V and 4 bases from J, leaving 10 bases between. CDR3 nucleotides: TGTGCCAGCTCACCGATTACGGGTTACGAGCAGTACTTC. Residues: CASSPITGYEQYF. Combining the CDR3 with reference TRBV18 and TRBJ2-7 gives the whole variable domain NAGVMQNPRHLVRRRGQEARLRCSPMKGHSHVYWYRQLPEEGLKFMVYLQKENIIDESGMPKERFSAEFPKEGPSILRIQQVVRGDSAAYFCASSPITGYEQYFGPGTRLTVT.

This chain uses TRBV5-1 with TRBJ2-5, with 9 bases that match TRBD1. Per germline, CDR1 SGHRS and CDR2 YFSETQ. CDR3 length: 14 amino acids. Unmatched junction bases numbered 8, after V lost 4 bases and J lost 7 bases. CDR3 sequence: CASSPPTGGRTQYF. CDR3 sequence (DNA): TGCGCCAGCAGCCCGCCGACAGGGGGTAGGACCCAGTACTTC.

This chain links TRBV7-2 with TRBJ1-3, with D possibly TRBD1 on 5 matching bases. V was pared by 1 base and J by 6 bases, with 13 bases between. This CDR3 is 15 amino acids long. Per germline, CDR1 SGHTA and CDR2 FQGNSA. The CDR3 nucleotides are TGTGCCAGCAGCTTAGTGGCAGGGTTGGTAAACACCATATATTTT. It codes for CASSLVAGLVNTIYF.

This clone was counted many times. This CDR3 is also generated by other DNA sequences in the sample. V usage is TRBV18 and J usage is TRBJ1-1; D not resolved. Germline V gene sequence: CDR1 KGHSH, CDR2 LQKENI. Between the trimmed V and J ends, which lost 5 bases and 2 bases, there was a span of 9 bases. The CDR3 spans 13 residues. The CDR3 DNA is TGTGCCAGCTCATTGCAGGCTAACACTGAAGCTTTCTTT. It is translated as CASSLQANTEAFF.

This chain uses TRBV5-1 with TRBJ1-5; a possible D gene is TRBD1 (5 bases). There are 12 residues in the CDR3. Germline V lookup: CDR1 SGHRS, CDR2 YFSETQ. V was cut by 2 bases and J by 9 bases, with 9 bases left in between. CDR3 sequence: CASSLGEGPQHF. In DNA form, the CDR3 reads TGCGCCAGCAGCTTAGGGGAGGGGCCCCAGCATTTT.

This chain joins TRBV6-6 and TRBJ2-4; D possibly corresponds to TRBD1 (6 bases). V was cut by 7 bases and J by 7 bases, with 17 bases left in between. Germline V lookup: CDR1 MNHNY, CDR2 SVGAGI (reference sequence). The CDR3 loop spans 14 amino acids. CDR3 DNA: TGTGCCAGCACCACAGGGACGGTACCGAACATTCAGTACTTC. It is translated as CASTTGTVPNIQYF.

The V call is TRBV10-3, the J call TRBJ2-1; TRBD2 matches 8 bases. The J segment lost 3 bases and the V segment lost 6 bases, leaving 10 bases of the junction unmatched. Germline V lookup: CDR1 ENHRY, CDR2 SYGVKD. The CDR3 contains 16 residues. The CDR3 spells CAISPNAGGHYNEQFF. CDR3 DNA: TGTGCCATCAGCCCTAACGCGGGGGGCCACTACAATGAGCAGTTCTTC.

The V call is TRBV7-9, the J call TRBJ1-2; a possible D gene is TRBD1 (5 bases). Between the trimmed V and J ends, which lost 2 bases and 6 bases, there was a span of 7 bases. The CDR3 extends over 12 amino acids. Per the germline V gene, CDR1 is SEHNR and CDR2 is FQNEAQ (reference sequence). CDR3 nucleotides: TGTGCCAGCAGCTTACGGGGGGATGGCTACACCTTC. Residues: CASSLRGDGYTF.